This section outlines one T cell receptor beta chain sequence together with its context. This entry belongs to a study of shared clonotypes between healthy human individuals. Germline V gene sequence: CDR1 SQVTM, CDR2 ANQGSEA. J was trimmed by 2 bases and V by 2 bases; bases with no gene match: 9. The CDR3 is 16 residues long. Execution of the assay was at deep level. TCRdb keeps only in-frame clones here, not all; method: immunoSEQ multiplex PCR. The repertoire holds roughly 380,000 clones, with roughly 96% as singletons. Recent vaccinations or acute infections were absent in the healthy HIV-negative adult donors.

This TCR was recovered from a young man in good health. The chain links TRBV29-1 to TRBJ1-5; 7 bases fit TRBD1. Sequencing input: memory CD8+ T cells sorted from blood. Subset meaning: CD45RO+ cells pooled with CCR7-negative TemRA cells. CDR3 sequence (DNA): TGCAGCGTTGAAAGGGGGCCCAGGGAGCGCAATCAGCCCCAGCATTTT. It is translated as CSVERGPRERNQPQHF.